This paragraph covers one TCR beta chain sequence. Clones were sequenced by immunoSEQ multiplex PCR, and TCRdb holds only the in-frame ones, with some missing. Here the sample spans some 410,000 clones, around 90% being singletons. The record originates from a study of control samples from healthy donors and cancer patients. This CDR3 spans 15 amino acids. Germline loops: CDR1 SEHNR, CDR2 FQNEAQ (reference sequence). Trimming took off 5 bases at V and 2 bases at J, with 16 bases between the two ends. The TCR was taken from a man in his forties with head and neck cancer. Sequencing was performed on PBMCs. The V call is TRBV7-9, the J call TRBJ2-7, with unresolved D. CDR3: CASSRTAPTTYEQYF. DNA of the CDR3: TGTGCCAGCAGCCGAACGGCGCCGACGACCTACGAGCAGTACTTC.